The 4 T cell receptor beta chains below were found in one sample sequenced in a study of cytotoxic CD8 clonotypes in ibrutinib-treated CLL. Measured with immunoSEQ multiplex PCR; TCRdb has only the in-frame clones, and not every one. The table lists about 200,000 clones, more than 70% of them singletons, with about an eighth in the top ten. Sequenced material: PBMCs, taken after 12 months of ibrutinib treatment. Receptors originate from a human donor with chronic lymphocytic leukemia.

The genes are TRBV27 and TRBJ1-1; D is unclear. Looked up from germline, CDR1 is MNHEY and CDR2 is SMNVEV (reference sequence). Deletions cut 7 bases from V and 7 bases from J, with 10 bases between. This CDR3 has 11 amino acids. CDR3 region: CASMLGFEAFF. In DNA, the CDR3 is TGTGCCAGCATGCTGGGCTTTGAAGCTTTCTTT.

V is TRBV27 and J is TRBJ2-7, with TRBD2 as a possible D gene (6 bases). V gave up 4 bases and J gave up 3 bases, with 22 bases separating them. The CDR3 covers 17 residues. Germline V gene sequence: CDR1 MNHEY, CDR2 SMNVEV (reference sequence). CDR3 sequence: CASSSLATISNFYEQYF. The CDR3 DNA follows: TGTGCCAGCAGTTCACTAGCTACAATTTCTAATTTCTACGAGCAGTACTTC.

The CDR3 bases are TGCGCCAGCAGCTTGGAAAATTCACCCCTCCACTTT. Its translation: CASSLENSPLHF. V and J are TRBV5-1 and TRBJ1-6, with D uncertain. Germline-derived CDR1 and CDR2 are SGHRS and YFSETQ. V lost 0 bases and J 7 bases, leaving 2 bases between the germline ends. There are 12 residues in the CDR3.

The J gene is TRBJ2-6, the V gene TRBV28, with D unresolved. CDR3 length: 13 amino acids. Trimming stripped 6 bases from V and 1 base from J, with 4 bases between. Germline lookup yields CDR1 MDHEN and CDR2 SYDVKM. CDR3 loop: CASRKSGANVLTF. For the CDR3, the DNA is TGTGCCAGCAGAAAATCTGGGGCCAACGTCCTGACTTTC. The variable domain in full, completed from reference TRBV28 and TRBJ2-6, reads DVKVTQSSRYLVKRTGEKVFLECVQDMDHENMFWYRQDPGLGLRLIYFSYDVKMKEKGDIPEGYSVSREKKERFSLILESASTNQTSMYLCASRKSGANVLTFGAGSRLTVL.